These 30 T cell receptor beta chains came from one sample sequenced in a study of PD-1 blockade in classical Hodgkin lymphoma. Profiling relied on immunoSEQ multiplex PCR, and the TCRdb table lists in-frame clones only, not all of them. The repertoire includes about 14,000 clones, about 90% of them detected once, and approximately 5% sits in the top ten. Time point described: newly diagnosed, previously untreated cHL patient sample. The CD8+ T cells came from thawed PBMCs through magnetic negative selection. Sequencing was done on a sample of CD8+ T cells from blood. Source of these receptors: a human donor with classical Hodgkin lymphoma.

This chain uses TRBV7-9 with TRBJ2-1; 9 bases are a match to TRBD2. The V segment lost 5 bases and the J segment 5 bases; nucleotides outside the gene matches: 10. This CDR3 comprises 16 residues. CDR1 and CDR2 from the germline V gene are SEHNR and FQNEAQ (reference sequence). CDR3 protein: CASSTVAGGRDNEQFF. The CDR3 DNA reads TGTGCCAGCAGCACAGTTGCGGGAGGGCGGGACAATGAGCAGTTCTTC.

This sequence joins TRBV5-1 and TRBJ2-1; TRBD2 matches 9 bases. Trimming took 0 bases from V and 8 from J; bases not matched to a gene: 9. The germline V gene encodes CDR1 SGHRS and CDR2 YFSETQ. CDR3 length: 16 amino acids. The CDR3 region has the DNA TGCGCCAGCAGCTTGGGAATAGCGGGAGTCGGAGATGAGCAGTTCTTC. Protein product: CASSLGIAGVGDEQFF.

The chain joins TRBV23-1 to TRBJ2-1; possible D gene TRBD2, 5 bases. TRBV23-1 is given ORF status, its function remaining uncertain. V lost 3 bases, J lost 4 bases, and 25 bases lay in between. There are 19 residues in the CDR3. The CDR3 loop reads CASSHEGRPVLRRYNEQFF. CDR3 DNA sequence: TGCGCCAGCAGTCACGAGGGAAGACCGGTTCTCAGACGGTACAATGAGCAGTTCTTC.

This clone was seen only a few times. Other nucleotide sequences from this sample produce the same CDR3. The CDR3 coding sequence is TGTGCCAGCAGCCAAGCGGGGGTTCATGGCTACACCTTC. This gives the protein CASSQAGVHGYTF. The chain joins TRBV14 to TRBJ1-2; the D gene is possibly TRBD1 (5 bases). The CDR3 loop spans 13 amino acids. Trimming removed 1 base at V and 6 bases at J, with 9 bases between. Germline lookup yields CDR1 SGHDN and CDR2 FVKESK.

J is TRBJ1-2 and V is TRBV7-2; D unclear. The germline V and J ends were trimmed by 3 bases and 4 bases, with 9 bases remaining between them. Germline V lookup: CDR1 SGHTA, CDR2 FQGNSA. The CDR3 covers 13 residues. The CDR3 here is CASSFDLGYGYTF. Here the CDR3 DNA reads TGTGCCAGCAGCTTCGACCTGGGCTATGGCTACACCTTC. Full variable domain (rest looked up from reference TRBV7-2 and TRBJ1-2): GAGVSQSPSNKVTEKGKDVELRCDPISGHTALYWYRQSLGQGLEFLIYFQGNSAPDKSGLPSDRFSAERTGGSVSTLTIQRTQQEDSAVYLCASSFDLGYGYTFGSGTRLTVV.

The gene calls are TRBV6-1 and TRBJ1-1, with 7 bases that match TRBD1. The CDR3 has 14 residues. Germline lookup yields CDR1 MNHNS and CDR2 SASEGT. Trimming cost V 10 bases and J 4 bases; bases outside gene matches: 12. CDR3 loop: CATGGIRVGTEAFF. The CDR3 DNA sequence: TGTGCCACAGGGGGGATCCGGGTGGGCACTGAAGCTTTCTTT.

The chain links TRBV15 to TRBJ2-4, with D unclear. This CDR3 is 14 amino acids long. Germline V gives CDR1 LNHNV, CDR2 YYDKDF (reference sequence). The V gene lost 3 bases and the J gene lost 8 bases, with 14 bases spanning the gap. The CDR3 sequence: CATSSSQERYIQYF. CDR3 nucleotide sequence: TGTGCCACCAGCAGCTCACAAGAAAGGTACATTCAGTACTTC.

The rearrangement joins TRBV7-6 to TRBJ2-1; D uncertain. This CDR3 has 14 amino acids. V was trimmed by 4 bases and J by 4 bases, leaving 11 bases between them. CDR1 SGHVS and CDR2 FNYEAQ come from the germline V gene. The CDR3 DNA reads as TGTGCCAGCAGCTCTTTCGAGCCATACAATGAGCAGTTCTTC. The encoded protein is CASSSFEPYNEQFF.

This chain links TRBV6-1 with TRBJ1-2; 9 nucleotides line up with TRBD1. This CDR3 spans 14 amino acids. V lost 10 bases to trimming and J lost 8 bases; unmatched junction nucleotides: 14. CDR1 and CDR2 (germline): MNHNS, SASEGT. DNA of the CDR3: TGTGCCATTGAACAGGGGGCGAGCCCAGGAGGCTACACCTTC. This gives the protein CAIEQGASPGGYTF.

CDR3 amino acids: CASSEGGTEAFF. The CDR3 bases are TGTGCCAGCAGCGAGGGGGGGACTGAAGCTTTCTTT. The V call is TRBV7-8, the J call TRBJ1-1; D perhaps matches TRBD1 (6 bases). The V gene's germline CDR1 is SGHVS and CDR2 FQNEAQ. The V and J ends lost 5 bases and 5 bases respectively, with 9 bases between them. There are 12 residues in the CDR3.

This clone was picked up one time. This rearrangement joins TRBV2 to TRBJ2-1; D unclear. The V gene's germline CDR1 is SNHLY and CDR2 FYNNEI. The CDR3 loop spans 10 amino acids. Between the trimmed V and J ends, which lost 4 bases and 6 bases, there was a span of 1 base. Here the CDR3 reads CASSANEQFF. CDR3 in DNA: TGTGCCAGCAGTGCCAATGAGCAGTTCTTC.

The chain is built from TRBV7-9 and TRBJ2-5, with TRBD2 matching 9 bases. The CDR3 length is 18 residues. Germline values: CDR1 SEHNR, CDR2 FQNEAQ (reference sequence). With 5 bases clipped from V and 5 bases from J, the junction kept 18 bases outside the gene matches. DNA of the CDR3: TGTGCCAGCAGCAGCTACCGACTAGCGGCCCGTTTTGGGGAGACCCAGTACTTC. Amino acids: CASSSYRLAARFGETQYF.

The rearrangement uses TRBV6-1 and TRBJ2-1, with no clear D. CDR1 and CDR2 from the germline V gene are MNHNS and SASEGT. V was pared by 1 base and J by 0 bases, with 4 bases between. The CDR3 spans 14 residues. Written as DNA, the CDR3 is TGTGCCAGCAGTGAAGGGAGCTCCTACAATGAGCAGTTCTTC. Translation: CASSEGSSYNEQFF.

The chain links TRBV29-1 to TRBJ2-3; D is perhaps TRBD1 (5 bases). Trimming cost V 5 bases and J 6 bases, with 12 bases left between them. Germline V gene sequence: CDR1 SQVTM, CDR2 ANQGSEA. CDR3 length: 12 amino acids. CDR3 nucleotide sequence: TGCAGCGTTACTTCCAGGGCCGATACGCAGTATTTT. Translating gives CSVTSRADTQYF.

The rearrangement uses TRBV5-4 and TRBJ2-7; D gene uncertain. The length of the CDR3 is 11 residues. Looked up from germline, CDR1 is SGHNT and CDR2 is YYREEE (reference sequence). Trimming shortened V by 1 base and J by 7 bases, and 6 bases separated the two germline ends. The CDR3 sequence is CASSLLEEQYF. CDR3 DNA: TGTGCCAGCAGCTTGTTGGAGGAGCAGTACTTC.

This chain links TRBV7-9 with TRBJ2-7; D tentatively fits TRBD1 or TRBD2 (5 bases each). This CDR3 is 14 amino acids long. V lost 3 bases and J lost 4, with 13 bases in between. The germline V gene encodes CDR1 SEHNR and CDR2 FQNEAQ (reference sequence). CDR3 protein: CASSFPGPGYEQYF. The CDR3 DNA follows: TGTGCCAGCAGCTTCCCGGGGCCAGGATACGAGCAGTACTTC.

In DNA form, the CDR3 reads TGTGCCAGTAGTTTGCGGGACTCCTACGAGCAGTACTTC. It is translated as CASSLRDSYEQYF. The gene calls are TRBV19 and TRBJ2-7; possibly TRBD2 for D (6 bases). V lost 5 bases to trimming and J lost 0 bases, with 8 bases between them. The CDR3 consists of 13 residues. The germline V gene encodes CDR1 LNHDA and CDR2 SQIVND (reference sequence).

The chain carries TRBV29-1 and TRBJ2-2, with 7 nucleotides matching TRBD2. This CDR3 has 16 residues. The ends lost 2 bases at V and 1 base at J; junction bases unmatched: 7. Germline CDR1 is SQVTM and CDR2 is ANQGSEA. Here the CDR3 DNA reads TGCAGCGTTGAATTGACCGAGCGGGGGAACACCGGGGAGCTGTTTTTT. This gives the protein CSVELTERGNTGELFF.

The chain is built from TRBV28 and TRBJ2-4; D is perhaps TRBD2 (5 bases). Germline CDR1 is MDHEN and CDR2 is SYDVKM. V lost 3 bases and J 6 bases, leaving 12 bases between the germline ends. The CDR3 is made up of 14 amino acids. The CDR3 bases are TGTGCCAGCAGTTTGACACGAGGAGGAAACATTCAGTACTTC. It translates to CASSLTRGGNIQYF.

This sequence joins TRBV6-1 and TRBJ1-4, with a possible D match to TRBD1 (5 bases). The germline V and J ends were trimmed by 6 bases and 4 bases, with 12 bases remaining between them. The length of the CDR3 is 14 residues. CDR1 MNHNS and CDR2 SASEGT come from the germline V gene. The CDR3 region has the DNA TGTGCCAGCAGCGTGGACATTATTAATGAAAAACTGTTTTTT. Translation gives CASSVDIINEKLFF.

The chain has TRBV4-1 and TRBJ1-5, with TRBD1 matching over 9 bases. The CDR3 is 17 residues long. V lost 5 bases to trimming and J lost 2 bases; unmatched junction nucleotides: 10. Germline V gives CDR1 MGHRA, CDR2 YSYEKL. Here the CDR3 DNA reads TGCGCCAGCAGCACTCCGACAGGGGGAATCGGCAATCAGCCCCAGCATTTT. Amino acids: CASSTPTGGIGNQPQHF.

This clone was counted once. DNA for the CDR3: TGTGCCAGCAGTTTACAAGGGGGAGGCCGGGGCTACACCTTC. It codes for CASSLQGGGRGYTF. The V gene is TRBV27, the J gene TRBJ1-2, with D perhaps TRBD1 (6 bases). The V gene's germline CDR1 is MNHEY and CDR2 SMNVEV (reference sequence). Trimming shortened V by 2 bases and J by 8 bases, and 15 bases separated the two germline ends. The CDR3 sequence is 14 residues long.

V gene TRBV6-5 combines with J gene TRBJ2-7; no clear D. Germline-derived CDR1 and CDR2 are MNHEY and SVGAGI. The CDR3 has 12 residues. The ends were cut back, 9 bases at V and 6 bases at J, with 15 bases in the middle. The CDR3 region is CASSTGSGEQYF. The CDR3 DNA follows: TGTGCCAGTTCGACGGGTTCTGGCGAGCAGTACTTC.

The chain is built from TRBV5-6 and TRBJ2-3; possible D gene TRBD2, 6 bases. CDR1 and CDR2 from the germline V gene are SGHDT and YYEEEE. V dropped 3 bases and J dropped 8 bases, with 10 bases sitting between them. This CDR3 is built from 12 residues. The CDR3 spells CASSSTSRTQYF. CDR3 bases: TGTGCCAGCAGCTCGACTAGTCGTACGCAGTATTTT.

The chain carries TRBV28 and TRBJ1-1; D ambiguous. The CDR3 spans 11 residues. CDR1 is MDHEN, CDR2 SYDVKM, per germline. V was pared by 7 bases and J by 7 bases, with 10 bases between. Here the CDR3 DNA reads TGTGCCAGCATAAAGGGTTTTGAAGCTTTCTTT. This translates into CASIKGFEAFF.

This clone was picked up a small number of times. The chain carries TRBV30 and TRBJ1-1; D is unresolved. CDR3 length: 12 residues. Between the trimmed V and J ends, which lost 1 base and 1 base, there was a span of 4 bases. Per the germline V gene, CDR1 is GTSNPN and CDR2 is SVGIG (reference sequence). The CDR3 coding sequence is TGTGCCTGGAGTGCTAAGAACACTGAAGCTTTCTTT. Amino acid sequence: CAWSAKNTEAFF.

The J gene is TRBJ2-7, the V gene TRBV27, with a tentative D call TRBD2 (6 bases). The CDR3 is 14 residues long. V lost 5 bases and J 7 bases, leaving 18 bases between the germline ends. CDR1 is MNHEY, CDR2 SMNVEV, per germline (reference sequence). In DNA, the CDR3 is TGTGCCAGCAGTATCTTTCCATCCGGGGGAGAGCAGTACTTC. Protein: CASSIFPSGGEQYF.

This chain uses TRBV7-3 with TRBJ2-1; the match to TRBD2 covers 7 bases. Germline CDR1 is SGHTA and CDR2 is FQGTGA. V shed 2 bases and J 0 bases; nucleotides not matched to a gene: 4. The CDR3 spans 16 residues. DNA of the CDR3: TGTGCCAGCAGCTTATTGGGGGGGAGCTCCTACAATGAGCAGTTCTTC. It yields the protein CASSLLGGSSYNEQFF.

The V call is TRBV7-3, the J call TRBJ2-3; 8 positions match TRBD1. The CDR3 covers 15 residues. The J segment lost 1 base and the V segment lost 5 bases, leaving 5 bases of the junction unmatched. Germline V gene data show CDR1 as SGHTA and CDR2 as FQGTGA. This CDR3 reads CASSRMTGGTDTQYF. CDR3 nucleotides: TGTGCCAGCAGCCGTATGACAGGGGGCACAGATACGCAGTATTTT.

This clone is a singleton in its sample. The V and J genes are TRBV7-9 and TRBJ2-7, with 8 bases matching TRBD2. Germline V gene sequence: CDR1 SEHNR, CDR2 FQNEAQ (reference sequence). J gave up 1 base and V 9 bases, and 8 bases lay outside the gene matches. The CDR3 covers 14 residues. The CDR3 nucleotides are TGTGCCAGGGGAGGACTAGCCAGTTCCTACGAGCAGTACTTC. It translates to CARGGLASSYEQYF.